The T cell receptor (beta chain) described here comes from a study of T cells in Graves' hyperthyroidism and ophthalmopathy. Study findings and constraints: The model foresaw ophthalmopathy a median roughly 6.3 months prior to onset.

Trimming pared 4 bases from V and 7 bases from J, leaving 20 bases between. This CDR3 region has 15 residues. The germline V gene has CDR1 SGHRS and CDR2 YFSETQ. This clonotype has only a few counts. What it binds is unknown. RNA transcripts were the template for amplifying TCR beta CDR3 regions. The HTBI primer set was used in a first-round RT-PCR of the TCR CDR3. TCRdb called the multiplex PCR reads again in MiXCR, with one record for every CDR3 protein. The sample has 250,000 to 300,000 distinct CDR3 sequences; 13% to 15% are singletons. What was sequenced was blood. The clonotype comes from a woman in her 40s with Graves' hyperthyroidism that later progressed to Graves' ophthalmopathy. J is TRBJ1-2 and V is TRBV5-1; tentative D call: TRBD1 (6 bases). The CDR3 nucleotides are TGCGCCAGCAGCCTCATTGTGGACAGCCTAACTGGCTACACCTTC. Translating gives CASSLIVDSLTGYTF.